The T cell receptor (beta chain) under discussion was sequenced for a study of neurological immune-mediated disorders. This clonotype has a count of ten or more. Time point denoted: technical triplicate 3. The V and J ends lost 1 base and 3 bases respectively, with 10 bases between them. The germline gives CDR1 SGHRS, CDR2 YFSETQ. This CDR3 contains 15 residues. The output of every sequencing run, over 170 million TCR-beta sequences, came from 15-18 subjects. MiXCR, run by TCRdb on the 5' RACE reads, gives a single entry per CDR3 protein. The sample comprises some 30,000 distinct CDR3 sequences, approximately 15% of which are singletons, and 4.5% to 5% rests with the top ten.

The chain combines TRBV5-1 with TRBJ2-2; possibly TRBD1 or TRBD2 for D (5 bases each). Sequenced input: CD4+ T cells from blood. This TCR derives from a female donor with HTLV-1-associated myelopathy (HAM/TSP). DNA for the CDR3: TGCGCCAGCAGCTTGCTGGGGGACGACACCGGGGAGCTGTTTTTT. Translation: CASSLLGDDTGELFF.